Presented here are 28 T cell receptor beta chains from one specimen sequenced in a study of blood T cells in healthy people across ages. Together with a sample-barcoded 5' primer, a J-beta primer mix was included in a second PCR lasting about 7 to 12 cycles. From the 5' RACE reads, TCRdb called clonotypes with MiXCR, one entry per CDR3 protein. Of approximately 1,100,000 distinct CDR3 sequences listed, around 43% are singletons. Specimen: blood. The receptors originated from a woman aged 55-70 years in good health.

CDR3 DNA sequence: TGCAGCGTTGTAATGGGGGTCAGCGAGCAGTTCTTC. This gives the protein CSVVMGVSEQFF. The chain combines TRBV29-1 with TRBJ2-1; D tentatively reads TRBD1 or TRBD2 (5 bases each). The CDR3 spans 12 residues. Germline values: CDR1 SQVTM, CDR2 ANQGSEA. With 4 bases removed from V and 10 bases from J, the gap between germline ends came to 14 bases.

The chain has TRBV5-1 and TRBJ2-7, with a weak D call TRBD1 (5 bases). With 2 bases removed from V and 2 bases from J, the gap between germline ends came to 11 bases. CDR3 length equals 14 residues. Germline CDR1 reads SGHRS; CDR2 reads YFSETQ. CDR3 protein: CASSFVDTTYEQYF. The CDR3 DNA reads TGCGCCAGCAGCTTTGTGGACACAACCTACGAGCAGTACTTC.

In this sample, this clonotype turned up a few times. J is TRBJ2-1 and V is TRBV5-6; weak D call: TRBD2 (6 bases). The CDR3 has 16 residues. Germline-derived CDR1 and CDR2 are SGHDT and YYEEEE. Trimming cost V 0 bases and J 6 bases, with 16 bases left between them. The CDR3 DNA follows: TGTGCCAGCAGCTTGGGCTTAGCGACTAGAAGCAATGAGCAGTTCTTC. It is translated as CASSLGLATRSNEQFF.

With respect to this clonotype: At one end, the junction sequence differs from germline, possibly due to a read error. The CDR3 sequence is CATSRGTGSRSTNERLFF. CDR3 DNA: TGTGCCACCAGCAGAGGGACGGGCAGCAGGTCAACTAATGAAAGACTGTTTTTT. V and J are TRBV15 and TRBJ1-4; D uncertain. The CDR3 sequence is 18 residues long. Germline CDR1 is LNHNV and CDR2 is YYDKDF (reference sequence).

This clonotype was detected a few times. J is TRBJ2-1 and V is TRBV6-2 or TRBV6-3, with 10 bases lining up with TRBD2. The CDR3 sequence is 16 residues long. Germline assignment: CDR1 MNHEY and CDR2 SVGEGT. Trimming at V came to 0 bases and at J to 4 bases, leaving 3 bases not matched to a gene. DNA for the CDR3: TGTGCCAGCAGTTACTCCCTTAGCGGGGGGTACAATGAGCAGTTCTTC. The encoded protein is CASSYSLSGGYNEQFF.

This clonotype was seen at least ten times. The V and J genes are TRBV7-2 and TRBJ2-5; D assignment may be TRBD1 or TRBD2 (5 bases each). V was cut by 5 bases and J by 0 bases, with 10 bases left in between. Germline loops: CDR1 SGHTA, CDR2 FQGNSA. CDR3 length: 14 residues. As DNA, the CDR3 is TGTGCCAGCAGCGCCGGGACGTACCAAGAGACCCAGTACTTC. Its translation is CASSAGTYQETQYF.

In its sample, this clonotype was seen a few times. The chain joins TRBV6-1 to TRBJ2-7; 12 bases are shared with TRBD2. The V gene's germline CDR1 is MNHNS and CDR2 SASEGT. This CDR3 is 20 amino acids long. V dropped 7 bases and J dropped 0; count of bases not matched to a gene: 19. CDR3 in DNA: TGTGCCAGCACTAAGGAGGTAACCCGGACTAGCGGGACCTACTCCTACGAGCAGTACTTC. It encodes CASTKEVTRTSGTYSYEQYF.

To note about this clonotype: At one of its ends the junction is not consistent with the germline gene, which may arise from a read error. The DNA for the CDR3 is TGTACCAGCAGCCTACTAGGGCCCCTGGAGACCCAGTACTTC. Encoded protein: CTSSLLGPLETQYF. J is TRBJ2-5 and V is TRBV11-1; possibly TRBD2 for D (5 bases). CDR1 SGHAT and CDR2 FQDESV come from the germline V gene (reference sequence). This CDR3 has 14 residues.

This clonotype has at least ten counts. The chain uses TRBV28 and TRBJ2-1; D could derive from TRBD1 or TRBD2 (5 bases each). V lost 3 bases and J 7 bases, leaving 10 bases between the germline ends. Per the germline V gene, CDR1 is MDHEN and CDR2 is SYDVKM. The CDR3 spans 13 residues. CDR3 in amino acids: CASSLGRLNEQFF. The CDR3 DNA sequence: TGTGCCAGCAGTTTGGGACGCCTAAATGAGCAGTTCTTC.

This clonotype was detected a few times. The CDR3 loop reads CASSHSSGTEKPTGTSGKPYEQYF. Written as DNA, the CDR3 is TGTGCCAGCAGCCATAGCTCCGGGACAGAAAAACCTACCGGGACTAGCGGCAAGCCCTACGAGCAGTACTTC. The chain couples TRBV14 to TRBJ2-7; TRBD2 aligns across 11 bases. The germline V gene has CDR1 SGHDN and CDR2 FVKESK. CDR3 length equals 24 residues. V shed 3 bases and J 2 bases; nucleotides not matched to a gene: 30.

The J gene is TRBJ1-4, the V gene TRBV7-9, with D unclear. Germline-derived CDR1 and CDR2 are SEHNR and FQNEAQ (reference sequence). Trimming removed 5 bases at V and 7 bases at J, with 11 bases between. CDR3 length: 13 amino acids. The CDR3 sequence: CASSPSLGEKLFF. CDR3 in DNA: TGTGCCAGCAGCCCCTCCCTGGGTGAAAAACTGTTTTTT.

The DNA for the CDR3 is TGCGCCAGCAGCCCCGTAGCAAGGTCCTACGAGCAGTACTTC. Encoded protein: CASSPVARSYEQYF. The chain employs TRBV4-1 and TRBJ2-7, with D hard to call. V gave up 4 bases and J gave up 1 base, with 11 bases separating them. The CDR3 loop spans 14 amino acids. The germline gives CDR1 MGHRA, CDR2 YSYEKL.

The genes are TRBV28 and TRBJ2-3; TRBD2 matches at 8 bases. The V and J ends lost 5 bases and 2 bases, in that order; junction bases with no gene match: 6. The V gene's germline CDR1 is MDHEN and CDR2 SYDVKM. CDR3 length: 15 residues. CDR3 DNA sequence: TGTGCCAGCAGTGCAACTAGCGGCATCACAGATACGCAGTATTTT. Translated, it gives CASSATSGITDTQYF.

The table lists this clonotype with a few counts. The chain carries TRBV7-6 and TRBJ2-5; D gene ambiguous. Germline loops: CDR1 SGHVS, CDR2 FNYEAQ. Trimming took off 2 bases at V and 5 bases at J, with 9 bases between the two ends. The CDR3 sequence is 13 residues long. The CDR3 DNA reads TGTGCCAGCAGCTTAAAAAATAGGGAGACCCAGTACTTC. It is translated as CASSLKNRETQYF. Complete variable domain (other parts from reference TRBV7-6 and TRBJ2-5): GAGVSQSPRYKVTKRGQDVALRCDPISGHVSLYWYRQALGQGPEFLTYFNYEAQQDKSGLPNDRFSAERPEGSISTLTIQRTEQRDSAMYRCASSLKNRETQYFGPGTRLLVL.

The V call is TRBV28, the J call TRBJ1-6; possibly TRBD1 for D (5 bases). The V and J ends lost 7 bases and 8 bases respectively, with 12 bases between them. The CDR3 length is 13 residues. CDR1 and CDR2 (germline): MDHEN, SYDVKM. The CDR3 DNA sequence: TGTGCCAGCAATCGGGGGACGTATTCACCCCTCCACTTT. It codes for CASNRGTYSPLHF.

The chain couples TRBV30 to TRBJ2-6, with D possibly being TRBD1 or TRBD2 (5 bases each). The CDR3 extends over 11 amino acids. CDR1 is GTSNPN and CDR2 is SVGIG in the germline V gene (reference sequence). The V end was cut by 8 bases, the J end by 4 bases, with 6 bases between. Here the CDR3 reads CAGTGANVLTF. As DNA, the CDR3 is TGTGCCGGGACCGGGGCCAACGTCCTGACTTTC. The variable domain in full, with the rest retrieved from reference TRBV30 and TRBJ2-6, is SQTIHQWPATLVQPVGSPLSLECTVEGTSNPNLYWYRQAAGRGLQLLFYSVGIGQISSEVPQNLSASRPQDRQFILSSKKLLLSDSGFYLCAGTGANVLTFGAGSRLTVL.

The V call is TRBV15, the J call TRBJ2-1, with TRBD2 identical over 9 bases. The CDR3 extends over 18 amino acids. CDR1 and CDR2 (germline): LNHNV, YYDKDF (reference sequence). V shed 0 bases, J shed 3 bases, and the junction held 9 bases outside the gene matches. The CDR3 nucleotides read TGTGCCACCAGCAGAGATCCGAACCCTAGCGGGAACTACAATGAGCAGTTCTTC. Translating it yields CATSRDPNPSGNYNEQFF.

Comments on this clonotype: Because it lacks the conserved phenylalanine or tryptophan at the end, this CDR3 is likely a read error. This chain connects TRBV6-1 to TRBJ2-5; D perhaps matches TRBD2 (5 bases). Per germline, CDR1 MNHNS and CDR2 SASEGT. The CDR3 runs 15 residues. With 6 bases removed from V and 0 bases from J, the gap between germline ends came to 14 bases. In nucleotides, the CDR3 is TGTGCCAGCAGGAGGGAGCCCCTGTACCAAGAGACCCAGTACCTC. Residues: CASRREPLYQETQYL.

V gene TRBV10-3 combines with J gene TRBJ2-5, with D maybe TRBD2 (6 bases). Trimming took off 0 bases at V and 1 base at J, with 9 bases between the two ends. The CDR3 has 15 amino acids. Germline loops: CDR1 ENHRY, CDR2 SYGVKD. CDR3 DNA: TGTGCCATCAGTGAGTCGACTAGTCCCCAAGAGACCCAGTACTTC. Its protein product is CAISESTSPQETQYF.

The table lists this clonotype with a count of one. This chain connects TRBV9 to TRBJ2-3; no firm D call. The CDR3 covers 16 residues. The V and J ends lost 0 bases and 6 bases respectively, with 17 bases between them. Looked up from germline, CDR1 is SGDLS and CDR2 is YYNGEE. This chain's CDR3 is CASSVVSGRISDTQYF. CDR3 sequence (DNA): TGTGCCAGCAGCGTAGTTAGTGGGCGAATCTCTGATACGCAGTATTTT.

The chain is built from TRBV6-2 or TRBV6-3 and TRBJ1-6; 7 nucleotides line up with TRBD1. The V and J ends lost 8 bases and 3 bases, in that order; junction bases with no gene match: 4. CDR3 length: 14 amino acids. Germline CDR1 reads MNHEY; CDR2 reads SVGEGT. The CDR3 reads CASAQGVYNSPLHF. CDR3 bases: TGTGCCAGCGCTCAGGGGGTCTATAATTCACCCCTCCACTTT.

Only one count was recorded for this clonotype. The V gene is TRBV6-1, the J gene TRBJ2-1, with D possibly TRBD1 on 6 matching bases. Germline V CDR1 and CDR2: MNHNS, SASEGT. The V end was cut by 6 bases, the J end by 3 bases, with 21 bases between. This CDR3 is built from 17 residues. CDR3 coding DNA: TGTGCCAGCAGAGCTCCCCAGGGGACGAAAAGCTACAATGAGCAGTTCTTC. Translation: CASRAPQGTKSYNEQFF.

J is TRBJ2-1 and V is TRBV3-1; D possibly corresponds to TRBD2 (6 bases). Germline CDR1 LGHDT, CDR2 YNNKEL (reference sequence). Deletions cut 1 base from V and 6 bases from J, with 25 bases between. The CDR3 has 19 amino acids. In DNA, the CDR3 is TGTGCCAGCAGCCAAGCACAAGGAAAGGGGTTAGCGGTATCCAATGAGCAGTTCTTC. Protein product: CASSQAQGKGLAVSNEQFF.

This chain joins TRBV20-1 and TRBJ1-1; weak D call: TRBD1 (5 bases). The CDR3 contains 13 residues. The germline gives CDR1 DFQATT, CDR2 SNEGSKA (reference sequence). Trimming cost V 4 bases and J 5 bases, with 14 bases left between them. The CDR3 coding sequence is TGCAGTGCTAAGGCAGGGCTAAATACTGAAGCTTTCTTT. Translation: CSAKAGLNTEAFF.

This clonotype appeared a single time. This chain uses TRBV20-1 with TRBJ2-1; 8 nucleotides align to TRBD2. The CDR3 loop spans 16 amino acids. J lost 1 base, V lost 0 bases, and 5 bases had no gene match. Germline-derived CDR1 and CDR2 are DFQATT and SNEGSKA (reference sequence). The CDR3 loop is CSARDGREGSYNEQFF. In nucleotides, the CDR3 is TGCAGTGCTAGAGATGGACGGGAGGGGTCCTACAATGAGCAGTTCTTC.

The gene calls are TRBV5-5 and TRBJ2-5; 12 bases align to TRBD2. The V gene end was trimmed by 4 bases and the J gene end by 4 bases; junction bases not matched to a gene: 5. Germline CDR1 and CDR2: SGHKS and YYEKEE (reference sequence). The CDR3 has 15 amino acids. The CDR3 DNA reads as TGTGCCAGCAGCCTAGGACTAGCGGGAAGAGAGACCCAGTACTTC. Translating it yields CASSLGLAGRETQYF.

V is TRBV14 and J is TRBJ2-7; 9 bases are a match to TRBD1. This CDR3 is built from 15 residues. The germline V gene encodes CDR1 SGHDN and CDR2 FVKESK. Unmatched junction bases numbered 4, after V lost 3 bases and J lost 1 base. The CDR3 DNA sequence: TGTGCCAGCAGCCATCGGACAGGGGTATCCTACGAGCAGTACTTC. Encoded protein: CASSHRTGVSYEQYF. The full variable domain, its missing parts supplied by reference TRBV14 and TRBJ2-7, is EAGVTQFPSHSVIEKGQTVTLRCDPISGHDNLYWYRRVMGKEIKFLLHFVKESKQDESGMPNNRFLAERTGGTYSTLKVQPAELEDSGVYFCASSHRTGVSYEQYFGPGTRLTVT.

As for this clonotype: Relative to the germline gene, one junction end is altered; a read error may explain this. This chain connects TRBV2 to TRBJ2-3, with 12 positions matching TRBD1. The CDR3 length is 15 residues. Germline V gene data show CDR1 as SNHLY and CDR2 as FYNNEI. The CDR3: CANSEGQGAGDTQYF. CDR3 sequence (DNA): TGTGCCAACAGTGAGGGACAGGGGGCGGGAGATACGCAGTATTTT.